This T cell receptor beta chain was sequenced for a study of blood T cell repertoires in COVID-19. As for the study in general: The samples span acute and convalescent COVID-19 from the United States, Italy and Spain. Sources were T cells, B-cell-depleted T cells, or PBMCs; the material itself was cDNA or gDNA.

The V and J ends lost 6 bases and 4 bases, in that order; junction bases with no gene match: 7. Looked up from germline, CDR1 is MDHEN and CDR2 is SYDVKM. CDR3 length: 16 amino acids. In the source study's methods: Researchers report that nucleated cell counts were estimated from reference gene primer amplification. The repertoire was sequenced with immunoSEQ multiplex PCR; TCRdb's copy has only in-frame clones and lacks some. The V and J calls and the clone size are those of that table, but D and trimming were determined from the DNA. The repertoire holds hundreds of thousands of clones, with over 80% as singletons.

What was sequenced was peripheral blood. V usage is TRBV28 and J usage is TRBJ1-6, with 9 bases aligning to TRBD1. The TCR originated in a man aged 35-49 years with acute or convalescent COVID-19. The chain's CDR3 is CASRSGTGRYNSPLHF. The CDR3 coding sequence is TGTGCCAGCAGATCCGGGACAGGGCGATATAATTCACCCCTCCACTTT.